This record covers a single T cell receptor beta chain. The antigen is undetermined. The data belong to a study of shared clonotypes between healthy human individuals. On the study more broadly: Each donor had three CD4 naive, three CD4 memory, two CD8 naive and one CD8 memory plate.

V was clipped by 0 bases and J by 6 bases, with 16 bases between them. The CDR3 runs 16 residues. The V gene's germline CDR1 is SGHVS and CDR2 FNYEAQ. Study-level results: Against clonotypes common to all four donors, non-shared ones had lower generation probabilities. Enrolling few donors narrowed the genetic and exposure-history diversity that was represented. Sequencing depth was a factor that was expected to affect clonotype sharing among donors.

Clones were sequenced by immunoSEQ multiplex PCR, and TCRdb holds only the in-frame ones, with some missing. This table has roughly 1.5 million clones, approximately 98% appearing once. The chain carries TRBV7-6 and TRBJ2-3; no clear D. The specimen sequenced was naive CD4+ T cells sorted from blood. Stated subset: CD45RA+ positively selected. The clonotype was recovered from a man aged 25-45 years in good health. For the CDR3, the DNA is TGTGCCAGCAGCTTAGCGGTAGGAGTAGTGGGGGATACGCAGTATTTT. It encodes CASSLAVGVVGDTQYF.